This passage covers 10 T cell receptor beta chains from one sample sequenced in a study of blood T cells in healthy people across ages. Through a sample-barcoded 5' primer and a J-beta primer mix, a second PCR was run for roughly 6 to 12 cycles. TCRdb ran MiXCR on the 5' RACE reads and lists one entry per CDR3 protein. The table includes about 1.4 million distinct CDR3 sequences, around 59% detected once. Sequencing input: blood. These TCRs come from a man aged 18 to 30 in good health.

The rearrangement uses TRBV4-1 and TRBJ2-1, with a tentative D call TRBD1 (5 bases). Per germline, CDR1 MGHRA and CDR2 YSYEKL. This CDR3 has 14 residues. Trimming left V 2 bases short and J 14 bases short, with 19 bases between. CDR3 protein: CASSQISDSRGKFF. In DNA form, the CDR3 reads TGCGCCAGCAGCCAAATTAGTGATAGTAGGGGTAAGTTCTTC.

V gene TRBV28 combines with J gene TRBJ2-5, with 8 bases fitting TRBD1. The J call is uncertain, as TRBJ2-7 better fits the DNA end. Germline CDR1 and CDR2: MDHEN and SYDVKM. This CDR3 is 19 amino acids long. This CDR3 is CASSIRGQGDWLHLYEQYF. The CDR3 nucleotides are TGTGCCAGCAGTATCCGCGGACAGGGAGATTGGCTCCACCTATACGAGCAGTACTTC.

The chain combines TRBV7-2 with TRBJ2-3, with no clear D. Germline V lookup: CDR1 SGHTA, CDR2 FQGNSA. Between the trimmed V and J ends, which lost 4 bases and 6 bases, there was a span of 20 bases. CDR3 length equals 16 residues. The CDR3 loop reads CASSWQNGDGFDTQYF. CDR3 DNA: TGTGCCAGCAGCTGGCAAAATGGGGATGGTTTTGATACGCAGTATTTT.

This clonotype was found a few times. The rearrangement links TRBV29-1 to TRBJ1-2, with D perhaps matching TRBD1 (5 bases). V shed 3 bases and J shed 8 bases, with 25 bases lying between them. The CDR3 runs to 16 residues. Germline values: CDR1 SQVTM, CDR2 ANQGSEA. The CDR3 coding sequence is TGCAGCGTTGACTGGATACCGGCCGGGGGAATTGAGGGCTACACCTTC. This gives the protein CSVDWIPAGGIEGYTF. Full variable domain (missing parts from reference TRBV29-1 and TRBJ1-2): SAVISQKPSRDICQRGTSLTIQCQVDSQVTMMFWYRQQPGQSLTLIATANQGSEATYESGFVIDKFPISRPNLTFSTLTVSNMSPEDSSIYLCSVDWIPAGGIEGYTFGSGTRLTVV.

The J gene is TRBJ1-2, the V gene TRBV4-1; D might be TRBD1 (5 bases). The CDR3 is 12 amino acids. With 3 bases removed from V and 8 bases from J, the gap between germline ends came to 10 bases. Germline CDR1 reads MGHRA; CDR2 reads YSYEKL. CDR3 DNA sequence: TGCGCCAGCAGCCAGCAGGGAGACGGCTACACCTTC. This sequence encodes CASSQQGDGYTF.

This sequence joins TRBV4-1 and TRBJ2-7; a possible D gene is TRBD2 (6 bases). This CDR3 is 15 amino acids long. Trimming left V 0 bases short and J 2 bases short, with 11 bases between. Germline assignment: CDR1 MGHRA and CDR2 YSYEKL. The CDR3 coding sequence is TGCGCCAGCAGCCAAGATTGGGGCGGGGCCTACGAGCAGTACTTC. Its protein product is CASSQDWGGAYEQYF.

This chain links TRBV27 with TRBJ2-7, with unresolved D. The CDR3 length is 13 residues. Germline V CDR1 and CDR2: MNHEY, SMNVEV (reference sequence). V lost 5 bases and J 4 bases, leaving 12 bases between the germline ends. CDR3 coding DNA: TGTGCCAGCAGTATTATTGGTTCGTACGAGCAGTACTTC. Protein sequence: CASSIIGSYEQYF.

The chain employs TRBV20-1 and TRBJ2-5; TRBD2 aligns across 12 bases. CDR1 is DFQATT, CDR2 SNEGSKA, per germline (reference sequence). The CDR3 spans 17 residues. The V gene end was trimmed by 0 bases and the J gene end by 4 bases; junction bases not matched to a gene: 9. The CDR3 sequence is CSARDETSGGFRETQYF. The CDR3 nucleotides are TGCAGTGCTAGAGATGAAACTAGCGGGGGGTTTCGAGAGACCCAGTACTTC.

CDR3 loop: CSARGPQQGWETQYF. The CDR3 DNA reads TGCAGTGCTAGAGGCCCTCAACAGGGATGGGAGACCCAGTACTTC. V usage is TRBV20-1 and J usage is TRBJ2-7; D possibly corresponds to TRBD1 (6 bases). The J call may be mistaken, given a closer DNA end match to TRBJ2-5. Germline V gives CDR1 DFQATT, CDR2 SNEGSKA (reference sequence). CDR3 size: 15 residues.

The sample holds many counts of this clonotype. An end of the junction differs from the germline gene, which may be a read error. V gene TRBV5-1 combines with J gene TRBJ1-1; 7 nucleotides agree with TRBD1. This CDR3 region has 14 residues. CDR1 and CDR2 from the germline V gene are SGHRS and YFSETQ. CDR3 protein: CASSLGGAGTEAFF. The CDR3 nucleotides read TGTGCCAGCAGTTTAGGGGGCGCGGGCACTGAAGCTTTCTTT.